The clone carrying this TCR beta chain was recorded many times. Its antigen is currently unknown. Preparing the TCRbeta library involved the use of unique molecular identifiers. TCRdb ran MiXCR on the PCR reads and lists one entry per CDR3 protein. The sample lists about 150,000 distinct CDR3 sequences, about 9% occurring once. This sample was taken from a study of T-cell reconstitution after alpha-beta-depleted transplantation in children. Findings of the study overall: Surviving thymic progenitors and recipient T cells were the source of high TCRbeta diversity at day 60 in some patients. Two months or so post-transplant, alpha-beta T cells reportedly derived from several hundred expanded graft clones. From newly produced T cells came most of the T-cell counts and diversity one year after transplant.

The germline gives CDR1 MDHEN, CDR2 SYDVKM. V dropped 8 bases and J dropped 0 bases, with 11 bases sitting between them. This CDR3 is 15 amino acids long. The starting material was PBMCs, mostly from graft donor cells, obtained 180 days after TCRalphabeta/CD19-depleted stem cell transplant. The chain recombines TRBV28 with TRBJ1-6, with D unresolved. The origin of this receptor is a female patient aged 2-15 years who had a stem cell transplant for congenital amegakaryocytic thrombocytopenia, so the T cells may come from the graft donor. The CDR3 coding sequence is TGTGCCAGCCTGACTCGGGGCTCCTATAATTCACCCCTCCACTTT. It is translated as CASLTRGSYNSPLHF.